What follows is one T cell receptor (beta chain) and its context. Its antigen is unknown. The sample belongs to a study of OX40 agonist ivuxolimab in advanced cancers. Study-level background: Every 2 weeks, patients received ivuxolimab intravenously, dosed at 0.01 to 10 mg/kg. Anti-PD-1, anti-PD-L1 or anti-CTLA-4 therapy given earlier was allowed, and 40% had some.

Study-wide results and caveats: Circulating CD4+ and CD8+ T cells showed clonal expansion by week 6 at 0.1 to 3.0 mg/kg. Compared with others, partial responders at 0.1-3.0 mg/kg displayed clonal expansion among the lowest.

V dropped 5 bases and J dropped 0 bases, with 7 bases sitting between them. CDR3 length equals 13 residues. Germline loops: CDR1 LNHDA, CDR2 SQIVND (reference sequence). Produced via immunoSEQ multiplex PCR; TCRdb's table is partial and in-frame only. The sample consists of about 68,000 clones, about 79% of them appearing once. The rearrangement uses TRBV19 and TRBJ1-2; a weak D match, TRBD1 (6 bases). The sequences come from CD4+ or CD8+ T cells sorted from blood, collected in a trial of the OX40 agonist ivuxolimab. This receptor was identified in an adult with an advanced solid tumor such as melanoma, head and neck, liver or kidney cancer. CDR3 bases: TGTGCCAGTAGTTACAGGGCTAACTATGGCTACACCTTC. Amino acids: CASSYRANYGYTF.